This T cell receptor (beta chain) emerged from a study of neurological immune-mediated disorders (dated by TCRdb to 2018 to 2020). For the wider study: Using UMI-based sequencing, the study compared peripheral blood TCR-beta repertoires from patients with HTLV-I-associated myelopathy (HAM/TSP), patients with multiple sclerosis, and healthy controls. Of the 60 to 70 subjects in the cohort, around 14 were HAM/TSP patients, about 34 were multiple sclerosis patients, and around 20 were healthy controls. The 106 TCR-beta libraries included longitudinal samples, technical triplicates and paired sorted CD4+ and CD8+ T-cell subsets alongside PBMC samples.

This clonotype was counted at least ten times. The target of this receptor is not known. Qualities for individual bases were not recorded, and no much larger clone is one base off. Sequences SGHKS (CDR1) and YYEKEE (CDR2) are obtained from the germline V gene (reference sequence). Trimming at the junction amounts to 0 bases on V and 0 bases on J, and the germline ends lie 6 bases apart. From the cysteine through the phenylalanine, the CDR3 covers 14 amino acids. The retained sequence is limited to the CDR3, 42 bases, with the frame set at the first base. Results the study describes overall, beyond this receptor: TCR clonal expansion was highest in HAM/TSP patients and lowest in MS patients, with MS patients falling below even healthy controls. Across subjects, expanded clones never shared an identical CDR3 amino acid sequence, which suggests that the TCR-beta repertoires in every group were private.

For sorted-subset TCR libraries, approximately 1 million sorted CD4+ or CD8+ T cells were used. PBMCs were separated from peripheral blood using Ficoll-Hypaque density gradient centrifugation and then cryopreserved in liquid nitrogen. Paired sorted CD4+ and CD8+ subsets came from healthy controls, HAM/TSP patients and MS patients. cDNA synthesis used template-switch 5'RACE with a primer carrying a 10-nucleotide random unique molecular identifier tagging each TCR transcript. Over 180 million TCR-beta sequences, covering 15-18 subjects, were produced in each sequencing run. Total RNA was extracted with the RNeasy kit. TCR-beta VDJ regions were amplified with primers for the TCR constant region and the 5'RACE anchor, using the KAPA Real-time Library Amplification kit. A first PCR added sample indexes and Illumina adaptors, after which a second PCR increased the library yield. After Ampure bead purification, the TCR product of roughly 650 bp was size-selected on a 2% E-gel SizeSelection system. Library quality was checked on a Bioanalyzer, concentration was measured with Qubit, and libraries were quantified with the Kapa Library Quantification kit before pooling. Libraries were sequenced paired-end 2 x 150 bp on an Illumina HiSeq 2500. To increase sequence diversity, 25-30% phiX was spiked into each library pool. The study's own analysis went as follows. Quality-filtered reads were processed with the UMI-based MiGEC pipeline, and over 75% of raw TCR sequences were removed by the MiGEC pipeline during error correction. IMGT germline references were used for alignment of VDJ genes, and clonotypes were defined by a unique CDR3 amino acid sequence together with V-J genes. VDJtools evaluated clonal expansion, Shannon diversity and CDR3 relatedness (CalcPairwiseDistances, ClusterSamples); CLCbio workbench built phylogenetic trees. Clones with at least 8 unique UMIs were defined as expanded, with this threshold being based on coefficient-of-variation modelling across technical triplicates. TCRdb reran the public reads through fastp at Q25 and MiXCR, keeping productive beta chains. Identical CDR3 protein sequences are pooled into one entry, listed with their most common genes and DNA. For this entry, the V and J calls and clone size follow TCRdb and not the study's own pipeline. The sample yields more than 25,000 distinct CDR3 sequences; approximately 22% were counted once. The biggest ten clones account for approximately 30% of the sample.

This clonotype was sampled from a man aged 50-60 years with HTLV-1-associated myelopathy (HAM/TSP). The source material was CD4+ T cells from blood. The chain was built from TRBV5-5 and TRBJ1-2; a weak D assignment points to TRBD1 (5 bases agree). The CDR3 protein is CASSLGQPNYGYTF. At the DNA level, the sequence is TGTGCCAGCAGCTTGGGACAGCCTAACTATGGCTACACCTTC. Outside the CDR3, residues come from the reference TRBV5-5 and TRBJ1-2 proteins, so the full variable domain is: DAGVTQSPTHLIKTRGQQVTLRCSPISGHKSVSWYQQVLGQGPQFIFQYYEKEERGRGNFPDRFSARQFPNYSSELNVNALLLGDSALYLCASSLGQPNYGYTFGSGTRLTVV.